This TCR beta chain was observed in a study of PD-L1 blockade in urothelial cancer. Study in general: The researchers analyzed blood 3 weeks (second dose) and 6 weeks after treatment start. A median roughly 150,000 T cells were found in blood samples. General study results and limits: Stronger expansion of tumor-associated clones in blood at 3 weeks distinguished durable-benefit patients.

Method: immunoSEQ multiplex PCR; TCRdb's copy keeps in-frame clones and lacks some. The data contain 35,000 to 45,000 clones, about four fifths of them seen just once; the ten biggest clones take up 2.5% to 3%. The length of the CDR3 is 14 residues. After removal of 4 bases from V and 6 bases from J, the junction contained 7 bases not matched to a gene. Germline values: CDR1 MGHRA, CDR2 YSYEKL. On this clone itself: The target antigen is unknown.

This material consisted of PBMCs, taken around atezolizumab (anti-PD-L1) treatment. This TCR was sampled from a man in his 70s with urothelial cancer. The genes are TRBV4-1 and TRBJ2-7; 9 positions match TRBD1. CDR3 loop: CASSRRTGESEQYF. CDR3 nucleotides: TGCGCCAGCAGCCGCCGGACAGGGGAGTCCGAGCAGTACTTC.